Below, 10 T cell receptor beta chains from the same sample are listed, as sequenced in a study of response to subunit inactivated influenza vaccine. TCRdb re-called the RT-PCR reads through MiXCR, storing one row per CDR3 protein. The table has 550,000 to 600,000 distinct CDR3 sequences, 10% to 15% seen once. Here the sequenced sample was PBMCs from blood, taken on the day of vaccination. These receptors came from a man aged 45-60 years who received an inactivated influenza vaccine.

V usage is TRBV10-3 and J usage is TRBJ2-1; D may match TRBD1 or TRBD2 (6 bases each). The CDR3 sequence is 12 residues long. The germline V and J ends were trimmed by 7 bases and 8 bases, with 12 bases remaining between them. Germline V gene sequence: CDR1 ENHRY, CDR2 SYGVKD. The CDR3 reads CAITARGDEQFF. The CDR3, as DNA: TGTGCCATCACTGCTAGGGGGGATGAGCAGTTCTTC.

This clonotype was seen more than once but under ten times. J is TRBJ1-4 and V is TRBV5-1; tentative D call: TRBD1 (5 bases). There are 16 residues in the CDR3. From germline, CDR1 is SGHRS and CDR2 YFSETQ. V dropped 4 bases and J dropped 0 bases, with 13 bases sitting between them. CDR3 protein: CASSPRGPTTNEKLFF. CDR3 nucleotides: TGCGCCAGCAGCCCGAGGGGCCCGACAACTAATGAAAAACTGTTTTTT.

The chain couples TRBV11-2 to TRBJ1-4, with unresolved D. V was cut by 5 bases and J by 5 bases, with 15 bases left in between. Germline V lookup: CDR1 SGHAT, CDR2 FQNNGV. CDR3 size: 15 residues. CDR3 protein: CASSKTLTINEKLFF. The CDR3 DNA reads as TGTGCCAGCAGCAAGACCCTGACCATCAATGAAAAACTGTTTTTT.

This clonotype has more than one count but fewer than ten. The chain has TRBV4-2 and TRBJ2-3; D call uncertain. The CDR3 contains 15 residues. From germline, CDR1 is LGHNA and CDR2 YNFKEQ. The V and J ends lost 1 base and 0 bases respectively, with 8 bases between them. CDR3 in amino acids: CASSQVESSTDTQYF. In DNA form, the CDR3 reads TGTGCCAGCAGCCAAGTAGAGTCTAGCACAGATACGCAGTATTTT.

This clonotype has a handful of counts. The chain carries TRBV7-9 and TRBJ1-1; no clear D gene. The germline V and J ends were trimmed by 2 bases and 11 bases, with 12 bases remaining between them. This CDR3 is 12 amino acids long. Germline CDR1 reads SEHNR; CDR2 reads FQNEAQ (reference sequence). CDR3 sequence (DNA): TGTGCCAGCAGCTTACCCCCAGTCAGGGCTTTCTTT. It specifies CASSLPPVRAFF.

J is TRBJ2-5 and V is TRBV7-8, with TRBD2 matching 11 bases. Germline V gives CDR1 SGHVS, CDR2 FQNEAQ. With V trimmed by 0 bases and J by 2 bases, 8 bases remained unmatched. This CDR3 region has 18 residues. DNA for the CDR3: TGTGCCAGCAGCTTAGCCCTGACTAGCGGGGCCTTTCAAGAGACCCAGTACTTC. As protein: CASSLALTSGAFQETQYF.

The chain couples TRBV7-2 to TRBJ1-2; 11 nucleotides line up with TRBD1. The CDR3 consists of 15 residues. Trimming at V came to 4 bases and at J to 6 bases, leaving 7 bases not matched to a gene. Germline V gives CDR1 SGHTA, CDR2 FQGNSA. In DNA, the CDR3 is TGTGCCAGCAGCTCTTTTTGGGACAGGGGGGATGGCTACACCTTC. Protein sequence: CASSSFWDRGDGYTF.

This sequence joins TRBV12-3 or TRBV12-4 and TRBJ1-6, with D unresolved. This CDR3 is 13 amino acids long. V was shortened by 0 bases and J by 10 bases, with 7 bases between the two germline ends. CDR3 amino acids: CASSLAVGSPLHF. The DNA of the CDR3 is TGTGCCAGCAGTTTAGCGGTCGGCTCACCCCTCCACTTT.

The sample holds many counts of this clonotype. The V gene is TRBV12-3 or TRBV12-4, the J gene TRBJ2-2; TRBD2 might be the D (5 bases). The CDR3 sequence is 13 residues long. With 4 bases removed from V and 5 bases from J, the gap between germline ends came to 8 bases. Here the CDR3 DNA reads TGTGCCAGCAGTTGGTCGGGGACCGGGGAGCTGTTTTTT. As protein: CASSWSGTGELFF.

This clonotype was found a few times. The V gene is TRBV6-1, the J gene TRBJ2-3, with 11 bases aligning to TRBD2. The CDR3 length is 14 residues. The trim removed 7 bases at V and 4 bases at J, leaving 4 bases unmatched. Germline loops: CDR1 MNHNS, CDR2 SASEGT. The CDR3 nucleotides are TGTGCCAGCACCACTAGCGGGGGCGCAGATACGCAGTATTTT. It is translated as CASTTSGGADTQYF.